This passage covers 2 T cell receptor beta chains from one sample sequenced in a study of cytomegalovirus exposure and HLA in healthy donors. PCR was performed using 60 Vbeta and 13 Jbeta primers. This table comes from immunoSEQ multiplex PCR, and its TCRdb copy is limited to in-frame clones, with some not included. In the table there are 60,000 to 70,000 clones, over 75% of which are singletons. Sequences were obtained from PBMCs. Receptor source: a man aged 35 to 55 in good health and CMV-seronegative.

This clone was seen only a few times. The chain couples TRBV5-1 to TRBJ2-7, with 13 nucleotides matching TRBD2. CDR1 is SGHRS, CDR2 YFSETQ, per germline. V lost 4 bases, J lost 4 bases, and 2 bases stayed unmatched. The CDR3 is 14 amino acids. CDR3 coding DNA: TGCGCCAGCAGCCGGACTAGCGGGAGTTACGAGCAGTACTTC. It is translated as CASSRTSGSYEQYF.

The genes are TRBV2 and TRBJ2-2, with D possibly TRBD1 on 6 matching bases. Germline V gene data show CDR1 as SNHLY and CDR2 as FYNNEI. V gave up 8 bases and J gave up 4 bases, with 11 bases separating them. The CDR3 loop spans 13 amino acids. CDR3 in DNA: TGTGCCAGCGCAAAAGGGGGCACCGGGGAGCTGTTTTTT. Protein product: CASAKGGTGELFF.